This is a list of T cell receptor beta chains from one sample in a study of Ad26.COV2.S vaccination and SARS-CoV-2 variants. TCRdb keeps only in-frame clones here, not all; method: immunoSEQ multiplex PCR. The top ten hold about 3.5% of the sample, which has hundreds of thousands of clones, about 87% seen once. The sequences come from peripheral blood, collected in a trial of Ad26.COV2.S vaccine versus placebo. The source is a person aged 18-60 years who received the Ad26.COV2.S COVID-19 vaccine or a placebo. Each CDR3 is given with its conserved first and last residue. A D gene is named only where the DNA matches it firmly. Clone size is not always given. Where it is, it says once, few, many or a class for expanded clones.

J: TRBJ2-5
V: TRBV12-3/TRBV12-4
size: NA
D: NA
DNA: TGTGCCAGCAGTTTAGGGAGGGTAGAGACCCAGTACTTC
CDR3: CASSLGRVETQYF

J: TRBJ2-7
V: TRBV28
size: NA
D: NA
DNA: TGTGCCAGCAGCCCCCCGTCCTACGAGCAGTACTTC
CDR3: CASSPPSYEQYF

J: TRBJ1-3
V: TRBV30
size: once
D: NA
DNA: TGTGCCTGGAGTAAACCGGGAAACACCATATATTTT
CDR3: CAWSKPGNTIYF

J: TRBJ2-1
V: TRBV10-3
size: NA
D: TRBD2
DNA: TGTGCCACCTGGGGGGGTAGCTCCTACAATGAGCAGTTCTTC
CDR3: CATWGGSSYNEQFF

J: TRBJ1-4
V: TRBV25-1
size: NA
D: NA
DNA: TGTGCCAGCTCGAAGGGGGGAACTAATGAAAAACTGTTTTTT
CDR3: CASSKGGTNEKLFF

J: TRBJ2-1
V: TRBV5-6
size: NA
D: NA
DNA: TGTGCCAGCAGCTTACTAGTGGTCCCTGAGCAGTTCTTC
CDR3: CASSLLVVPEQFF

J: TRBJ1-2
V: TRBV7-2
size: NA
D: NA
DNA: TGTGCCAGCGGTTCCGGGGCGGTTTATGGCTACACCTTC
CDR3: CASGSGAVYGYTF

J: TRBJ2-1
V: TRBV4-1
size: few
D: NA
DNA: TGCGCCAGCAGCCAAGACGGGGAATCCGTTTACAATGAGCAGTTCTTC
CDR3: CASSQDGESVYNEQFF

J: TRBJ1-2
V: TRBV21-1
size: NA
D: NA
DNA: TGTGCCAGCAGCGGCCGGGGACTCGTTTGGTATGGCTACACCTTC
CDR3: CASSGRGLVWYGYTF

J: TRBJ2-3
V: TRBV1
size: NA
D: NA
DNA: TGCACCAGCAGCCAAGATCGGCGGGGGGGAAACACAGATACGCAGTATTTT
CDR3: CTSSQDRRGGNTDTQYF

J: TRBJ1-3
V: TRBV3-1/TRBV3-2
size: once
D: NA
DNA: TGTGCCAGCAGCCTCCGGGACCGCGGAAACACCATATATTTT
CDR3: CASSLRDRGNTIYF

J: TRBJ1-1
V: TRBV18
size: NA
D: NA
DNA: TGTGCCAGCTCACCCCCCCCGGGTGGCACTGAAGCTTTCTTT
CDR3: CASSPPPGGTEAFF

J: TRBJ1-1
V: TRBV18
size: NA
D: NA
DNA: TGTGCCAGCTCACCAGTTTTAGACCAATCCACTGAAGCTTTCTTT
CDR3: CASSPVLDQSTEAFF

J: TRBJ2-7
V: TRBV2
size: NA
D: TRBD1
DNA: TGTGCCAGCACGGACAGGGGTGACGAGCAGTACTTC
CDR3: CASTDRGDEQYF

J: TRBJ2-1
V: TRBV5-6
size: NA
D: TRBD2
DNA: TGTGCCAGCAGCCTAAAGACTAGCGGGAGTTACAATGAGCAGTTCTTC
CDR3: CASSLKTSGSYNEQFF

J: TRBJ2-5
V: TRBV2
size: NA
D: NA
DNA: TGTGCCAGCAGGCGGGACAACCAAGAGACCCAGTACTTC
CDR3: CASRRDNQETQYF

J: TRBJ1-1
V: TRBV18
size: NA
D: NA
DNA: TGTGCCAGCTCACAACACCCGACAGGAACTGGGACTGAAGCTTTCTTT
CDR3: CASSQHPTGTGTEAFF

J: TRBJ2-3
V: TRBV4-1
size: NA
D: NA
DNA: TGCGCCAGCAGCCAAGAAGGGCTGGGGGGATCCGCAGATACGCAGTATTTT
CDR3: CASSQEGLGGSADTQYF

J: TRBJ2-6
V: TRBV14
size: NA
D: NA
DNA: TGTGCCAGCAGCCAGGAATCCGGGGCCAACGTCCTGACTTTC
CDR3: CASSQESGANVLTF

J: TRBJ1-1
V: TRBV7-9
size: NA
D: TRBD1
DNA: TGTGCCAGCAGCTCTGACAGGGGACTGAACACTGAAGCTTTCTTT
CDR3: CASSSDRGLNTEAFF

J: TRBJ1-2
V: TRBV7-8
size: NA
D: TRBD1
DNA: TGTGCCAGCAGCACGGGACAGGGGAGTGATGGCTACACCTTC
CDR3: CASSTGQGSDGYTF

J: TRBJ1-1
V: TRBV27
size: NA
D: TRBD1
DNA: TGTGCCAGCAGTTCCAGGGGGGGGTCGGACACTGAAGCTTTCTTT
CDR3: CASSSRGGSDTEAFF

J: TRBJ2-1
V: TRBV5-6
size: NA
D: TRBD1
DNA: TGTGCCAGCAGCAACCCGGACAGGGGTAAGAATGAGCAGTTCTTC
CDR3: CASSNPDRGKNEQFF

J: TRBJ1-2
V: TRBV6-5
size: NA
D: NA
DNA: TGTGCCAGCAGGACGCCTAACTATGGCTACACCTTC
CDR3: CASRTPNYGYTF

J: TRBJ2-5
V: TRBV2
size: NA
D: TRBD2
DNA: TGTGCCAGCAGCCGGACTAGCGGGGGCCTTCAAGAGACCCAGTACTTC
CDR3: CASSRTSGGLQETQYF

J: TRBJ2-7
V: TRBV18
size: NA
D: NA
DNA: TGTGCCAGCTCACCAGTGGGTGGATGGGACGAGCAGTACTTC
CDR3: CASSPVGGWDEQYF

J: TRBJ2-2
V: TRBV6-4
size: NA
D: NA
DNA: TGTGCCAGCAGTGACTTATGGAACACCGGGGAGCTGTTTTTT
CDR3: CASSDLWNTGELFF

J: TRBJ1-1
V: TRBV5-1
size: NA
D: TRBD1
DNA: TGCGCCAGCAGCTTGGCTGTTCAGGGGGCAGGTGAAGCTTTCTTT
CDR3: CASSLAVQGAGEAFF

J: TRBJ1-2
V: TRBV2
size: NA
D: NA
DNA: TGTGCCAGCAGTGTTGAAAGGACCAGCTTCAACTATGGCTACACCTTC
CDR3: CASSVERTSFNYGYTF

J: TRBJ2-7
V: TRBV5-1
size: NA
D: NA
DNA: TGCGCCAGCAGCTTGGAAGAGGGGCCCTACGAGCAGTACTTC
CDR3: CASSLEEGPYEQYF

J: TRBJ2-7
V: TRBV5-1
size: NA
D: NA
DNA: TGCGCCAGCAGCTTCGGAGCAGGGACGATCTCCGAGCAGTACTTC
CDR3: CASSFGAGTISEQYF

J: TRBJ1-1
V: TRBV19
size: NA
D: NA
DNA: TGTGCCAGTAGCACCGGGACTTCTCGAAACACTGAAGCTTTCTTT
CDR3: CASSTGTSRNTEAFF

J: TRBJ2-1
V: TRBV5-4
size: NA
D: TRBD2
DNA: TGTGCCAGCAGCGGGACTAGCGGGAGGTTTTACAATGAGCAGTTCTTC
CDR3: CASSGTSGRFYNEQFF

J: TRBJ1-4
V: TRBV12-3/TRBV12-4
size: NA
D: TRBD1
DNA: TGTGCCAGCAGAACAGGGGCCCTAGAAAAACTGTTTTTT
CDR3: CASRTGALEKLFF

J: TRBJ1-1
V: TRBV3-1/TRBV3-2
size: NA
D: NA
DNA: TGTGCCAGCAGCGAAGGACTCCTTTTAGAAGCTTTCTTT
CDR3: CASSEGLLLEAFF

J: TRBJ1-1
V: TRBV5-1
size: NA
D: TRBD1
DNA: TGCGCCAGCAGCTTGGAGACAGGGAGGACTGAAGCTTTCTTT
CDR3: CASSLETGRTEAFF

J: TRBJ1-1
V: TRBV5-1
size: NA
D: NA
DNA: TGCGCCAGCAGCTTGAATGGGGGCCCGAACACTGAAGCTTTCTTT
CDR3: CASSLNGGPNTEAFF

J: TRBJ1-2
V: TRBV6-5
size: NA
D: NA
DNA: TGTGCCAGCAGGATACAGGGAAGAGGCTACACCTTC
CDR3: CASRIQGRGYTF

J: TRBJ2-6
V: TRBV19
size: NA
D: NA
DNA: TGTGCCAGTAGTATAGATCAGGTCAAAGGGGCCAACGTCCTGACTTTC
CDR3: CASSIDQVKGANVLTF

J: TRBJ1-1
V: TRBV5-1
size: NA
D: NA
DNA: TGCGCCAGCAGCGAACCACCGGGACGGCTGAACACTGAAGCTTTCTTT
CDR3: CASSEPPGRLNTEAFF

J: TRBJ2-7
V: TRBV7-9
size: NA
D: NA
DNA: TGTGCCAGCAGCTTAGCGGGGCGGTCCTACGAGCAGTACTTC
CDR3: CASSLAGRSYEQYF

J: TRBJ1-1
V: TRBV19
size: once
D: NA
DNA: TGTGCCAGTAGTATAGATTTAAGCGCCAGCGTTAGGGTTGGAGCTTTCTTT
CDR3: CASSIDLSASVRVGAFF

J: TRBJ1-1
V: TRBV2
size: NA
D: TRBD1
DNA: TGTGCCAGCAGGCAGGGGGGGAACACTGAAGCTTTCTTT
CDR3: CASRQGGNTEAFF

J: TRBJ1-2
V: TRBV5-5
size: NA
D: NA
DNA: TGTGCCAGCAGCTTGGAGATGGGGCAGGGCTATGGCTACACCTTC
CDR3: CASSLEMGQGYGYTF

J: TRBJ2-7
V: TRBV5-6
size: NA
D: NA
DNA: TGTGCCAGCACCGAAACCGGGACCCCGACCTACGAGCAGTACTTC
CDR3: CASTETGTPTYEQYF

J: TRBJ2-3
V: TRBV28
size: NA
D: NA
DNA: TGTGCCAGCAGTTTCGACTACACAGATACGCAGTATTTT
CDR3: CASSFDYTDTQYF

J: TRBJ2-1
V: TRBV5-1
size: NA
D: TRBD2
DNA: TGCGCCAGCAGCTTGGGACTAGCGGGAGCTAATGAGCAGTTCTTC
CDR3: CASSLGLAGANEQFF